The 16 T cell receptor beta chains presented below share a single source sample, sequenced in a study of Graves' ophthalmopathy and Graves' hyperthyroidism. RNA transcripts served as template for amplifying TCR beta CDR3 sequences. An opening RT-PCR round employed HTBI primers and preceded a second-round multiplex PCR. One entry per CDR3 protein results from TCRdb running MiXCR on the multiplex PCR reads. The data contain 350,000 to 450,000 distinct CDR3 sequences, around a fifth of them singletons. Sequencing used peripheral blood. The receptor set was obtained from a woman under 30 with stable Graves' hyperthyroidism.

CDR3 loop: CASSYSRQQETQYF. CDR3 DNA: TGTGCCAGCAGTTACTCGAGGCAGCAAGAGACCCAGTACTTC. The chain recombines TRBV6-2 or TRBV6-3 with TRBJ2-5, with D unclear. Germline V lookup: CDR1 MNHEY, CDR2 SVGEGT. V lost 0 bases and J lost 2, with 7 bases in between. This CDR3 is 14 amino acids long.

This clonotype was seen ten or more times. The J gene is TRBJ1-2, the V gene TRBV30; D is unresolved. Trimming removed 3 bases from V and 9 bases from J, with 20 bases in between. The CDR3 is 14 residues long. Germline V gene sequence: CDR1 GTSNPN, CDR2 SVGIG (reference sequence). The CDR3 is CAWRVQDGFSRYTF. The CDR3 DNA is TGTGCCTGGAGAGTTCAGGATGGGTTCTCACGCTACACCTTC. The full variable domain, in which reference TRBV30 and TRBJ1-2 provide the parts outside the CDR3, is SQTIHQWPATLVQPVGSPLSLECTVEGTSNPNLYWYRQAAGRGLQLLFYSVGIGQISSEVPQNLSASRPQDRQFILSSKKLLLSDSGFYLCAWRVQDGFSRYTFGSGTRLTVV.

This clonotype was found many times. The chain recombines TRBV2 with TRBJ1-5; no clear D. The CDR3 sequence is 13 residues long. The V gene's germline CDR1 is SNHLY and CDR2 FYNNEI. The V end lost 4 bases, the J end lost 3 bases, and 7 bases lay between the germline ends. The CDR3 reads CASSGEINQPQHF. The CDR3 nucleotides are TGTGCCAGCAGTGGAGAGATCAATCAGCCCCAGCATTTT.

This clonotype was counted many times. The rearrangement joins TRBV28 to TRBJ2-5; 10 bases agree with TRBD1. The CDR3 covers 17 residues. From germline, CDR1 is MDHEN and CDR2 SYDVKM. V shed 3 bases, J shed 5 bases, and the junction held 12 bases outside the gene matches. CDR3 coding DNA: TGTGCCAGCAGTTTTCCCCGCCCCGGGACAGGGGTGGAGACCCAGTACTTC. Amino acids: CASSFPRPGTGVETQYF.

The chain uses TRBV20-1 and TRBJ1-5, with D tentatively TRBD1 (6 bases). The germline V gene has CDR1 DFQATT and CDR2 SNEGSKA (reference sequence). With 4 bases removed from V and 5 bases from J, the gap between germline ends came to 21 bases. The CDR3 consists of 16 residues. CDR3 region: CSAIVGAREVYQPQHF. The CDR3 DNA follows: TGCAGTGCTATAGTGGGGGCGCGGGAAGTCTATCAGCCCCAGCATTTT.

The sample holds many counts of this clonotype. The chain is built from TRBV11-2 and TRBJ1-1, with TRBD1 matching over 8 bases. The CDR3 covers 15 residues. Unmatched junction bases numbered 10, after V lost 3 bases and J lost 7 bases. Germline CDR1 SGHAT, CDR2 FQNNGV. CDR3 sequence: CASSLSTGTGDEAFF. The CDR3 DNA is TGTGCCAGCAGCTTGAGCACGGGGACAGGAGATGAAGCTTTCTTT.

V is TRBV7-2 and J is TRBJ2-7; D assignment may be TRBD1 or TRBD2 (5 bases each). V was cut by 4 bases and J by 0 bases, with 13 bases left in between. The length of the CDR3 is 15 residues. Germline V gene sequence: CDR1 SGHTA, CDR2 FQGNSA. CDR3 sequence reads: CASSWAAGSSYEQYF. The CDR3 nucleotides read TGTGCCAGCAGCTGGGCCGCAGGGAGCTCCTACGAGCAGTACTTC.

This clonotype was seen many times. The CDR3 region is CAIWRQQSWGYTF. CDR3 coding DNA: TGTGCCATCTGGCGACAACAAAGCTGGGGCTACACCTTC. The V and J genes are TRBV10-3 and TRBJ1-2; no clear D. V lost 8 bases and J 8 bases, leaving 18 bases between the germline ends. The CDR3 spans 13 residues. From germline, CDR1 is ENHRY and CDR2 SYGVKD.

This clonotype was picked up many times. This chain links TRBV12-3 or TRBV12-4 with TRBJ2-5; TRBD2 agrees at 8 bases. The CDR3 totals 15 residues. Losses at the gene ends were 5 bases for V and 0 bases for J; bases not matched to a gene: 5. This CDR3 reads CASSPREGYQETQYF. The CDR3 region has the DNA TGTGCCAGCAGTCCCCGGGAGGGGTACCAAGAGACCCAGTACTTC.

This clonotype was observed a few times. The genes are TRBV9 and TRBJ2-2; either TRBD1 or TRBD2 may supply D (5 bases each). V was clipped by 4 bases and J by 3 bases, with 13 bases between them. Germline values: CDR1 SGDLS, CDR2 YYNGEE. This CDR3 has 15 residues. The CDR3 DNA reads TGTGCCAGCAGCCGTGGGGGTTCGGACACCGGGGAGCTGTTTTTT. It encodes CASSRGGSDTGELFF.

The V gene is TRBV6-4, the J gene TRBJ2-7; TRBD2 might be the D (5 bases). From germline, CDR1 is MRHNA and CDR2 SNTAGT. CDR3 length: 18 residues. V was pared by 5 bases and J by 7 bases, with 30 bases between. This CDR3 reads CASSRPPRTGPKLGEQYF. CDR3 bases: TGTGCCAGCAGTCGACCTCCCCGGACTGGCCCTAAACTGGGGGAGCAGTACTTC.

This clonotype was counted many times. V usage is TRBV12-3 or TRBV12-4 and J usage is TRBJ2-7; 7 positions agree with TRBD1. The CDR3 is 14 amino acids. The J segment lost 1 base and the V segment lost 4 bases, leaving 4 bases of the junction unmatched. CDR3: CASSSHRGSYEQYF. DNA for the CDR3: TGTGCCAGCAGTTCGCACAGGGGTTCCTACGAGCAGTACTTC.

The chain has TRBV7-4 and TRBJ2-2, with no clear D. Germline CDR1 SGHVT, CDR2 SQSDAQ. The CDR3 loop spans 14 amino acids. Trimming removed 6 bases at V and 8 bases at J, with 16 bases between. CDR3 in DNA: TGTGCCAGCAGTGAACTGGTGACGTCGGGGGAGCTGTTTTTT. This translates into CASSELVTSGELFF.

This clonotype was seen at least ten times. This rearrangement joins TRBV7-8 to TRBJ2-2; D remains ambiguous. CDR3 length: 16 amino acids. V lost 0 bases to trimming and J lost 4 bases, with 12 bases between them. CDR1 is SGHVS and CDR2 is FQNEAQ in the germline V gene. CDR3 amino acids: CASSLAWIDLTGELFF. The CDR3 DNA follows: TGTGCCAGCAGCTTAGCTTGGATCGACCTCACCGGGGAGCTGTTTTTT.

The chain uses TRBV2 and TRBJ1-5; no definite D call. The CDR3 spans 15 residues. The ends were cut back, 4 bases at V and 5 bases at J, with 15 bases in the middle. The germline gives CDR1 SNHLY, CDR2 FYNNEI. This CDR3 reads CASSVGQTSDQPQHF. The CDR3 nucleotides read TGTGCCAGCAGTGTCGGGCAGACTAGTGATCAGCCCCAGCATTTT.

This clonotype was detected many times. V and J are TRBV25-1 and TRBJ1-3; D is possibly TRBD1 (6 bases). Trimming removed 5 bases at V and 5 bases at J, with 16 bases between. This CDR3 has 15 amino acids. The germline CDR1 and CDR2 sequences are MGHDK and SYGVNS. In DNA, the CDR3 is TGTGCCAGCAGTTCACATCAGGGGTTCAGAAACACCATATATTTT. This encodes CASSSHQGFRNTIYF.